The 8 T cell receptor beta chains below all came from one sample that was sequenced in a study of T cell responses to AZD1222 COVID-19 vaccine. Using immunoSEQ multiplex PCR, the repertoire was profiled, and TCRdb retains in-frame clones only, with some absent. The table lists 200,000 to 250,000 clones, roughly 94% of them singletons. This sample comprised peripheral blood, obtained 28 days after the second dose of the MenACWY control vaccine. The source is an adult who received the MenACWY meningococcal vaccine as a control.

The DNA for the CDR3 is TGTGCCAGCAGAATAGGGGATCCCTACGAGCAGTACTTC. Its protein is CASRIGDPYEQYF. V is TRBV28 and J is TRBJ2-7, with D possibly TRBD1 on 5 matching bases. The CDR3 spans 13 residues. With 6 bases removed from V and 2 bases from J, the gap between germline ends came to 11 bases. Per the germline V gene, CDR1 is MDHEN and CDR2 is SYDVKM. Complete variable domain (other parts from reference TRBV28 and TRBJ2-7): DVKVTQSSRYLVKRTGEKVFLECVQDMDHENMFWYRQDPGLGLRLIYFSYDVKMKEKGDIPEGYSVSREKKERFSLILESASTNQTSMYLCASRIGDPYEQYFGPGTRLTVT.

V and J are TRBV21-1 and TRBJ1-1; TRBD1, the table's D call, lacks a check against the DNA. TRBV21-1 is a documented pseudogene. The CDR3 covers 15 residues. The DNA of the CDR3 is TGTGCCAGCAGCAAAGTGGGACAGAGGAACACTGAAGCTTTCTTT. It encodes CASSKVGQRNTEAFF.

The genes are TRBV5-8 and TRBJ1-5; D gene ambiguous. Deletions cut 1 base from V and 11 bases from J, with 10 bases between. The CDR3 consists of 12 residues. Germline CDR1 reads SGHTS; CDR2 reads YDEGEE. Written as DNA, the CDR3 is TGTGCCAGCAGCTTGCGGGCCGGGGCCCAGCATTTT. Its translation: CASSLRAGAQHF.

V is TRBV23-1 and J is TRBJ1-5, with D unclear. TRBV23-1 is assigned to the ORF class and has an uncertain function. This CDR3 has 15 amino acids. V was clipped by 8 bases and J by 1 base, with 15 bases between them. The CDR3 DNA reads TGCGCCAGCCCAACCCGAGGGTGGAGCAATCAGCCCCAGCATTTT. Protein product: CASPTRGWSNQPQHF.

The chain combines TRBV19 with TRBJ1-5; 7 bases are a match to TRBD1. Per the germline V gene, CDR1 is LNHDA and CDR2 is SQIVND (reference sequence). J lost 0 bases, V lost 6 bases, and 8 bases had no gene match. This CDR3 comprises 16 residues. The CDR3 loop reads CASSRTGRYSNQPQHF. The CDR3, as DNA: TGTGCCAGTAGCAGGACAGGTCGTTATAGCAATCAGCCCCAGCATTTT.

This chain joins TRBV5-1 and TRBJ2-7; D remains unclear. This CDR3 comprises 11 residues. Deletions cut 3 bases from V and 5 bases from J, with 6 bases between. Germline CDR1 SGHRS, CDR2 YFSETQ. CDR3 sequence (DNA): TGCGCCAGCAGCTCCTCGGACGAGCAGTACTTC. Translating gives CASSSSDEQYF.

This clone was recorded once. The rearrangement uses TRBV28 and TRBJ2-3, with 7 bases fitting TRBD1. Losses at the gene ends were 6 bases for V and 4 bases for J; bases not matched to a gene: 7. This CDR3 has 14 residues. Germline V gene data show CDR1 as MDHEN and CDR2 as SYDVKM. CDR3 loop: CASRTDREADTQYF. The CDR3 region has the DNA TGTGCCAGCAGAACTGACAGGGAAGCAGATACGCAGTATTTT. Looking up the rest from reference TRBV28 and TRBJ2-3 gives the full variable domain: DVKVTQSSRYLVKRTGEKVFLECVQDMDHENMFWYRQDPGLGLRLIYFSYDVKMKEKGDIPEGYSVSREKKERFSLILESASTNQTSMYLCASRTDREADTQYFGPGTRLTVL.

The V call is TRBV7-9, the J call TRBJ2-1; D is uncertain. The germline V and J ends were trimmed by 5 bases and 8 bases, with 19 bases remaining between them. This CDR3 is built from 15 residues. Germline V CDR1 and CDR2: SEHNR, FQNEAQ (reference sequence). CDR3 region: CASSPPLGSFDEQFF. The CDR3 bases are TGTGCCAGCAGCCCGCCTCTGGGCAGCTTCGATGAGCAGTTCTTC.